This T cell receptor beta chain was obtained from a study of regulatory T cells in long-lasting Graves disease. This clonotype was counted ten times or more. Its antigen remains unknown. The CDR3 has 14 residues. Germline CDR1 and CDR2: SNHLY and FYNNEI. V trimming: 8 bases; J trimming: 4 bases; junction bases outside the gene matches: 8. Sequencing libraries for TCR beta were prepared with iRepertoire HTBI primers and Arm-PCR of CDR3 regions. TCRdb reprocessed the multiplex PCR reads with MiXCR, giving one entry per CDR3 protein. The sample includes 300,000 to 400,000 distinct CDR3 sequences, around a sixth of them seen just once. Study-level findings and limits: Persistent Graves' patients showed less TCR diversity than newly diagnosed ones. Favoring TRBV28, TRBJ1-2 and TRBJ2-5 was a feature seen in persistent disease.

Time point of the sample: newly diagnosed GD, antithyroid drugs for less than 3 months. Following extraction of RNA from PBMCs, that RNA was used to make the TCR library. Graves' disease was diagnosed by American Thyroid Association guidelines. The chain links TRBV2 to TRBJ2-3, with 8 positions matching TRBD2. The sample in question was peripheral blood mononuclear cells (PBMCs), obtained at new diagnosis, from a patient treated with antithyroid drugs. This clonotype was obtained from a female donor with Graves disease. CDR3 region: CASLSGRGADTQYF. Here the CDR3 DNA reads TGTGCCAGCTTGAGCGGGAGAGGGGCAGATACGCAGTATTTT.